The rows below give T cell receptor beta chains drawn from one sample of a study of high-grade serous ovarian cancer treatment subgroups. TCRdb's copy holds only in-frame clones and misses some; the assay was immunoSEQ multiplex PCR. The repertoire holds 10,000 to 12,000 clones, with around 68% as singletons. The sample comprised tumor tissue. The receptors derive from a human donor with high-grade serous ovarian cancer. Each CDR3 is given with its conserved first and last residue. D genes are given only for firm matches. Size is omitted from some rows. Given values are once, few, many or a class for expanded clones.

v_call: TRBV6-5; clone_size: few; d_call: .; j_call: TRBJ1-5; cdr3_nt: TGTGCCAGCAGTTCGGCGAATCAGCCCCAGCATTTT; cdr3_aa: CASSSANQPQHF
v_call: TRBV7-8; clone_size: medium-sized; d_call: .; j_call: TRBJ1-5; cdr3_nt: TGTGCCAGCAGCTTAGTGCTGAGGAATCAGCCCCAGCATTTT; cdr3_aa: CASSLVLRNQPQHF
v_call: TRBV29-1; clone_size: few; d_call: .; j_call: TRBJ1-2; cdr3_nt: TGCAGCGTTCTGCGGGGAACAGGTGGCTACACCTTC; cdr3_aa: CSVLRGTGGYTF
v_call: TRBV29-1; clone_size: .; d_call: TRBD1; j_call: TRBJ2-5; cdr3_nt: TGCAGCGGGTCCCGGGACAGGGTTCAAGAGACCCAGTACTTC; cdr3_aa: CSGSRDRVQETQYF
v_call: TRBV14; clone_size: .; d_call: .; j_call: TRBJ2-2; cdr3_nt: TGTGCCAGCAGCCAAGATTATAGTAGCCCCGGGGAGCTGTTTTTT; cdr3_aa: CASSQDYSSPGELFF
v_call: TRBV28; clone_size: .; d_call: TRBD2; j_call: TRBJ2-5; cdr3_nt: TGTGCCAGCAGTTTGAGCGGGAGGGCCATGGAGACCCAGTACTTC; cdr3_aa: CASSLSGRAMETQYF
v_call: TRBV11-3; clone_size: .; d_call: .; j_call: TRBJ2-7; cdr3_nt: TGTGCCAGCAGCTTAAAGCCCCAGGGGGCCGGGACTAGAATCTACGAGCAGTACTTC; cdr3_aa: CASSLKPQGAGTRIYEQYF
v_call: TRBV5-1; clone_size: .; d_call: TRBD1; j_call: TRBJ2-7; cdr3_nt: TGCGCCAGCAGCTCCGGGGACAGGGATTTTAACGAGCAGTACTTC; cdr3_aa: CASSSGDRDFNEQYF
v_call: TRBV5-6; clone_size: .; d_call: TRBD1; j_call: TRBJ1-4; cdr3_nt: TGTGCCAGCAGCTTGGCCGGGAGGGACAGGGTTGAAAAACTGTTTTTT; cdr3_aa: CASSLAGRDRVEKLFF
v_call: TRBV27; clone_size: few; d_call: .; j_call: TRBJ2-7; cdr3_nt: TGTGCCAGCATCGGGCAGGGGAACTACGAGCAGTACTTC; cdr3_aa: CASIGQGNYEQYF
v_call: TRBV18; clone_size: once; d_call: TRBD1; j_call: TRBJ2-7; cdr3_nt: TGTGCCAGCTCACGAGGGGGACAGACCTACGAGCAGTACTTC; cdr3_aa: CASSRGGQTYEQYF
v_call: TRBV19; clone_size: few; d_call: .; j_call: TRBJ1-3; cdr3_nt: TGTGCCAGTAGTCTAGACACCATCTCTGTGGCAGGAAACACCATATATTTT; cdr3_aa: CASSLDTISVAGNTIYF
v_call: TRBV2; clone_size: .; d_call: .; j_call: TRBJ1-2; cdr3_nt: TGTGCCAGCAATTCGGGGGCTCTAAACTATGGCTACACCTTC; cdr3_aa: CASNSGALNYGYTF
v_call: TRBV11-3; clone_size: .; d_call: .; j_call: TRBJ2-1; cdr3_nt: TGTGCCAGCAGCTTTACGTCAAGCTCCTACAATGAGCAGTTCTTC; cdr3_aa: CASSFTSSSYNEQFF
v_call: TRBV5-1; clone_size: .; d_call: .; j_call: TRBJ2-2; cdr3_nt: TGCGCCAGCAGCTTCTCCGGGACTCCGAACACCGGGGAGCTGTTTTTT; cdr3_aa: CASSFSGTPNTGELFF
v_call: TRBV9; clone_size: .; d_call: TRBD1; j_call: TRBJ1-2; cdr3_nt: TGTGCCAGCAGCCCGACGGACAGGGCCATACGCTACACCTTC; cdr3_aa: CASSPTDRAIRYTF
v_call: TRBV27; clone_size: few; d_call: .; j_call: TRBJ2-4; cdr3_nt: TGTGCCACCAATCTACGACAGGCCCTAGCCAAAAACATTCAGTACTTC; cdr3_aa: CATNLRQALAKNIQYF
v_call: TRBV9; clone_size: .; d_call: .; j_call: TRBJ2-1; cdr3_nt: TGTGCCAGCAGCAGCAGCGGTACCGGCTATGAGCAGTTCTTC; cdr3_aa: CASSSSGTGYEQFF
v_call: TRBV5-1; clone_size: .; d_call: .; j_call: TRBJ1-1; cdr3_nt: TGCGCCAGCAGCTTGGAGGGCAGGGCCGGCACTGAAGCTTTCTTT; cdr3_aa: CASSLEGRAGTEAFF
v_call: TRBV4-3; clone_size: .; d_call: .; j_call: TRBJ1-3; cdr3_nt: TGCGCCAGCAGCTACCTTAGGGGGGTCGGAAACACCATATATTTT; cdr3_aa: CASSYLRGVGNTIYF
v_call: TRBV4-2; clone_size: .; d_call: .; j_call: TRBJ1-3; cdr3_nt: TGTGCCAGCAGCCAAGATGTCGAGGACACCATATATTTT; cdr3_aa: CASSQDVEDTIYF
v_call: TRBV11-2; clone_size: .; d_call: .; j_call: TRBJ2-7; cdr3_nt: TGTGCCAGCAGCTTACTCTACGAGCAGTACTTC; cdr3_aa: CASSLLYEQYF
v_call: TRBV9; clone_size: .; d_call: TRBD2; j_call: TRBJ2-1; cdr3_nt: TGTGCCAGCAGCGTAGCCGGGACTAGCGGTTACAATGAGCAGTTCTTC; cdr3_aa: CASSVAGTSGYNEQFF
v_call: TRBV10-2; clone_size: .; d_call: .; j_call: TRBJ2-1; cdr3_nt: TGCGCCAGCACCCCAGCAGGGAATGAGCAGTTCTTC; cdr3_aa: CASTPAGNEQFF
v_call: TRBV5-1; clone_size: .; d_call: TRBD1; j_call: TRBJ2-2; cdr3_nt: TGCGCCAGCAGCTCGGTTGGGACAGACACCGGGGAGCTGTTTTTT; cdr3_aa: CASSSVGTDTGELFF
v_call: TRBV9; clone_size: .; d_call: .; j_call: TRBJ2-1; cdr3_nt: TGTGCCAGCAGCCCCGGGACGCCAAGTGAGCAGTTCTTC; cdr3_aa: CASSPGTPSEQFF
v_call: TRBV15; clone_size: .; d_call: .; j_call: TRBJ2-1; cdr3_nt: TGTGCCACCAGCAGGTCTCGGGACTCGCAGCAGTTCTTC; cdr3_aa: CATSRSRDSQQFF
v_call: TRBV7-3; clone_size: .; d_call: .; j_call: TRBJ2-1; cdr3_nt: TGTGCCAGCAGCCCGGCCCCGGACCGGCGGGGCAATGAGCAGTTCTTC; cdr3_aa: CASSPAPDRRGNEQFF
v_call: TRBV4-3; clone_size: .; d_call: .; j_call: TRBJ2-3; cdr3_nt: TGCGCCAGCAGCCAAGAAACCGGGAATACGCAGTATTTT; cdr3_aa: CASSQETGNTQYF
v_call: TRBV6-5; clone_size: once; d_call: .; j_call: TRBJ1-5; cdr3_nt: TGTGCCAGCAGACAGGCCAATCAGCCCCAGCATTTT; cdr3_aa: CASRQANQPQHF
v_call: TRBV7-2; clone_size: few; d_call: .; j_call: TRBJ2-5; cdr3_nt: TGTGCCAGCAGCTTACGCGGGCAGGGTGCGGAGACCCAGTACTTC; cdr3_aa: CASSLRGQGAETQYF
v_call: TRBV5-4; clone_size: .; d_call: TRBD2; j_call: TRBJ2-5; cdr3_nt: TGTGCCAGCAGCTTTACTAGCGGGAGGCCACAAGAGACCCAGTACTTC; cdr3_aa: CASSFTSGRPQETQYF
v_call: TRBV5-1; clone_size: .; d_call: .; j_call: TRBJ1-2; cdr3_nt: TGCGCCAGCAGCCCACACCATTCCTCTAACTATGGCTACACCTTC; cdr3_aa: CASSPHHSSNYGYTF
v_call: TRBV19; clone_size: .; d_call: .; j_call: TRBJ2-7; cdr3_nt: TGTGCCAGTAGCAAAGGCGACGAGCAGTACTTC; cdr3_aa: CASSKGDEQYF